The rows below give T cell receptor beta chains drawn from one sample of a study of T cell responses to AZD1222 COVID-19 vaccine. Some clones are missing from TCRdb's copy, which holds only in-frame ones; the method was immunoSEQ multiplex PCR. The table lists approximately 150,000 clones, more than 85% of them singletons. The sequencing here drew on peripheral blood, taken on day 0 of AZD1222 vaccination. These receptors all stem from an adult in good health. The CDR3 runs from the conserved cysteine through the conserved F or W. Fields, in order: V gene, D gene, clone size, J gene, CDR3 protein, CDR3 DNA. The D gene is left open where the match is weak. Only part of the rows carry a size: once, few, many, or a class if the clone is expanded.

V: TRBV6-2/TRBV6-3; D: NA; size: once; J: TRBJ2-7; CDR3: CASSYVGDGDEQYF; DNA: TGTGCCAGCAGTTACGTGGGGGACGGGGACGAGCAGTACTTC
V: TRBV7-9; D: NA; size: NA; J: TRBJ1-3; CDR3: CASKGGRGNTIYF; DNA: TGTGCCAGCAAAGGGGGGCGAGGAAACACCATATATTTT
V: TRBV7-9; D: NA; size: NA; J: TRBJ2-1; CDR3: CASSLVGTSYNEQFF; DNA: TGTGCCAGCAGCTTAGTGGGCACCTCCTACAATGAGCAGTTCTTC
V: TRBV5-1; D: TRBD2; size: NA; J: TRBJ2-3; CDR3: CASSPQPGLAGAGDTQYF; DNA: TGCGCCAGCAGCCCACAACCAGGACTAGCGGGGGCCGGGGATACGCAGTATTTT
V: TRBV7-9; D: TRBD2; size: NA; J: TRBJ2-4; CDR3: CASTLAGSSGPVYF; DNA: TGTGCCAGCACCTTAGCCGGTTCTAGCGGCCCAGTGTACTTC
V: TRBV28; D: NA; size: NA; J: TRBJ2-7; CDR3: CASRPYSGAYEQYF; DNA: TGTGCCAGCAGGCCATACTCCGGCGCCTACGAGCAGTACTTC
V: TRBV29-1; D: NA; size: NA; J: TRBJ2-7; CDR3: CSVLFSYEQYF; DNA: TGCAGCGTTCTTTTTTCGTACGAGCAGTACTTC
V: TRBV6-6; D: TRBD2; size: NA; J: TRBJ2-7; CDR3: CASKPLGLANYEQYF; DNA: TGTGCCAGCAAACCATTGGGACTAGCGAACTACGAGCAGTACTTC
V: TRBV4-1; D: NA; size: NA; J: TRBJ1-5; CDR3: CASSQEGGYQPQHF; DNA: TGCGCCAGCAGCCAAGAAGGCGGGTATCAGCCCCAGCATTTT
V: TRBV6-2/TRBV6-3; D: NA; size: NA; J: TRBJ1-4; CDR3: CASTPSSLFRQELFF; DNA: TGTGCCAGCACCCCATCTTCCCTCTTTCGCCAGGAACTGTTTTTT
V: TRBV4-1; D: NA; size: NA; J: TRBJ1-6; CDR3: CASSQPDGNNSPLHF; DNA: TGCGCCAGCAGCCAACCGGACGGCAATAATTCACCCCTCCACTTT
V: TRBV18; D: TRBD2; size: NA; J: TRBJ2-7; CDR3: CASSPGSAGGYEQYF; DNA: TGTGCCAGCTCACCAGGGAGCGCGGGGGGCTACGAGCAGTACTTC
V: TRBV27; D: TRBD2; size: NA; J: TRBJ2-3; CDR3: CASSPGTSGTDTQYF; DNA: TGTGCCAGCAGTCCAGGGACTAGCGGGACAGATACGCAGTATTTT
V: TRBV3-1/TRBV3-2; D: NA; size: NA; J: TRBJ2-2; CDR3: CASSQERLASGELFF; DNA: TGTGCCAGCAGCCAAGAAAGGCTAGCATCGGGGGAGCTGTTTTTT
V: TRBV12-2; D: NA; size: NA; J: TRBJ2-1; CDR3: CASRLGVRVSYNEQFF; DNA: TGTGCAAGTCGCTTAGGGGTGCGGGTCTCCTACAATGAGCAGTTCTTC
V: TRBV5-1; D: TRBD2; size: NA; J: TRBJ2-2; CDR3: CASKSARTSGWNTGELFF; DNA: TGCGCCAGCAAATCCGCGAGGACTAGCGGGTGGAACACCGGGGAGCTGTTTTTT
V: TRBV7-2; D: NA; size: few; J: TRBJ1-1; CDR3: CASSLIGGGAEAFF; DNA: TGTGCCAGCAGCTTAATTGGGGGGGGAGCTGAAGCTTTCTTT
V: TRBV18; D: NA; size: NA; J: TRBJ2-3; CDR3: CASSPPNRVRSDTQYF; DNA: TGTGCCAGCTCACCACCAAACAGGGTGAGGTCGGATACGCAGTATTTT
V: TRBV7-9; D: TRBD1; size: NA; J: TRBJ1-1; CDR3: CASSFRDSNTEAFF; DNA: TGTGCCAGCAGCTTTAGGGACAGTAACACTGAAGCTTTCTTT
V: TRBV15; D: NA; size: NA; J: TRBJ1-5; CDR3: CATSDRLSNQPQHF; DNA: TGTGCCACCAGCGACAGACTTAGCAATCAGCCCCAGCATTTT
V: TRBV7-2; D: TRBD1; size: NA; J: TRBJ1-2; CDR3: CASSQVPGGATNYGYTF; DNA: TGTGCCAGCAGCCAAGTTCCAGGGGGCGCGACTAACTATGGCTACACCTTC
V: TRBV6-6; D: NA; size: NA; J: TRBJ2-5; CDR3: CASSIEDYGEETQYF; DNA: TGTGCCAGCAGTATAGAGGACTACGGCGAAGAGACCCAGTACTTC
V: TRBV12-3/TRBV12-4; D: NA; size: NA; J: TRBJ2-7; CDR3: CASSLLRFSEQYF; DNA: TGTGCCAGCAGTTTACTTAGGTTTTCCGAGCAGTACTTC
V: TRBV30; D: NA; size: NA; J: TRBJ1-1; CDR3: CAWSGEGGGTEAFF; DNA: TGTGCCTGGAGTGGAGAAGGTGGGGGGACTGAAGCTTTCTTT
V: TRBV24-1; D: NA; size: NA; J: TRBJ1-2; CDR3: CATSDPTPTATYGYTF; DNA: TGTGCCACCAGTGATCCGACCCCGACAGCCACCTATGGCTACACCTTC
V: TRBV7-2; D: NA; size: NA; J: TRBJ2-3; CDR3: CASSAGALKREYF; DNA: TGTGCCAGCAGCGCCGGGGCACTGAAAAGGGAGTATTTT
V: TRBV5-6; D: NA; size: NA; J: TRBJ1-5; CDR3: CASSLQAGRTNQPQHF; DNA: TGTGCCAGCAGCTTGCAAGCTGGACGGACTAATCAGCCCCAGCATTTT
V: TRBV28; D: TRBD2; size: few; J: TRBJ2-1; CDR3: CASSSFGLAGSSSYNEQFF; DNA: TGTGCCAGCAGTTCCTTCGGCCTAGCGGGGAGTAGCTCCTACAATGAGCAGTTCTTC
V: TRBV12-5; D: NA; size: NA; J: TRBJ2-2; CDR3: CASGLVRNTGELFF; DNA: TGTGCTAGTGGTTTGGTAAGAAACACCGGGGAGCTGTTTTTT
V: TRBV6-4; D: TRBD1; size: NA; J: TRBJ2-3; CDR3: CASSDREYTQYF; DNA: TGTGCCAGCAGCGACAGGGAATATACGCAGTATTTT
V: TRBV2; D: TRBD1; size: NA; J: TRBJ1-2; CDR3: CASGGQVNYGYTF; DNA: TGTGCCAGCGGGGGACAGGTTAACTATGGCTACACCTTC
V: TRBV5-1; D: TRBD2; size: NA; J: TRBJ2-1; CDR3: CASSPGGATNEQFF; DNA: TGCGCCAGCAGCCCCGGGGGGGCTACGAATGAGCAGTTCTTC
V: TRBV29-1; D: NA; size: NA; J: TRBJ2-2; CDR3: CSVLALGELFF; DNA: TGCAGCGTACTAGCACTCGGGGAGCTGTTTTTT
V: TRBV9; D: TRBD2; size: NA; J: TRBJ2-3; CDR3: CASSAGPLQPLSGRAADTQYF; DNA: TGTGCCAGCAGCGCCGGACCTCTCCAACCCCTCAGCGGGAGGGCCGCAGATACGCAGTATTTT
V: TRBV13; D: NA; size: NA; J: TRBJ2-6; CDR3: CASSPRGVEFAVSGANVLTF; DNA: TGTGCCAGCAGCCCGAGGGGGGTGGAGTTCGCGGTCTCTGGGGCCAACGTCCTGACTTTC
V: TRBV5-5; D: TRBD1; size: NA; J: TRBJ2-1; CDR3: CASSATTGGPIDEQFF; DNA: TGTGCCAGCAGCGCGACGACAGGGGGTCCCATAGATGAGCAGTTCTTC
V: TRBV18; D: TRBD1; size: NA; J: TRBJ1-5; CDR3: CASSPPWTGKGNQPQHF; DNA: TGTGCCAGCTCACCACCCTGGACAGGGAAGGGCAATCAGCCCCAGCATTTT
V: TRBV5-8; D: NA; size: NA; J: TRBJ1-4; CDR3: CASSIGDIVGKEKLFF; DNA: TGTGCCAGCAGCATAGGGGACATCGTGGGTAAAGAAAAACTGTTTTTT
V: TRBV7-9; D: NA; size: NA; J: TRBJ2-7; CDR3: CASSFPTANEQYF; DNA: TGTGCCAGCAGCTTTCCCACCGCTAACGAGCAGTACTTC
V: TRBV3-1/TRBV3-2; D: TRBD2; size: NA; J: TRBJ2-7; CDR3: CASSQGASGNYEQYF; DNA: TGTGCCAGCAGCCAAGGGGCTAGCGGAAATTACGAGCAGTACTTC
V: TRBV5-8; D: NA; size: NA; J: TRBJ1-4; CDR3: CASSYGARVGEKLFF; DNA: TGTGCCAGCAGCTACGGAGCTAGGGTGGGCGAAAAACTGTTTTTT
V: TRBV5-6; D: TRBD1; size: NA; J: TRBJ1-1; CDR3: CASSLERTGVKAFF; DNA: TGTGCCAGCAGCTTGGAACGGACAGGGGTTAAAGCTTTCTTT
V: TRBV12-3/TRBV12-4; D: TRBD1; size: NA; J: TRBJ1-2; CDR3: CASSLGQGHGYTF; DNA: TGTGCCAGCAGTTTAGGACAGGGGCATGGCTACACCTTC
V: TRBV10-2; D: TRBD1; size: NA; J: TRBJ1-5; CDR3: CASRDREGQPQHF; DNA: TGCGCCAGCAGAGACAGGGAGGGTCAGCCCCAGCATTTT
V: TRBV19; D: TRBD2; size: few; J: TRBJ2-2; CDR3: CASSINVGRSGGTGELFF; DNA: TGTGCCAGTAGTATAAACGTCGGTAGAAGCGGGGGTACCGGGGAGCTGTTTTTT
V: TRBV7-2; D: NA; size: NA; J: TRBJ1-5; CDR3: CASSQGQAGRQPQHF; DNA: TGTGCCAGCAGCCAAGGGCAGGCTGGGCGGCAGCCCCAGCATTTT
V: TRBV10-3; D: NA; size: NA; J: TRBJ1-5; CDR3: CAIADGRINNQPQHF; DNA: TGTGCCATCGCCGACGGGCGGATAAACAATCAGCCCCAGCATTTT
V: TRBV7-3; D: NA; size: NA; J: TRBJ1-1; CDR3: CASSAQGRNTEAFF; DNA: TGTGCCAGCAGCGCCCAGGGGAGGAACACTGAAGCTTTCTTT
V: TRBV2; D: NA; size: NA; J: TRBJ2-7; CDR3: CASSELSRDSYEQYF; DNA: TGTGCCAGCAGTGAGTTGTCTCGGGACTCCTACGAGCAGTACTTC
V: TRBV5-6; D: TRBD1; size: few; J: TRBJ1-1; CDR3: CASSRDRVAEAFF; DNA: TGTGCCAGCAGCCGCGACAGGGTCGCTGAAGCTTTCTTT
V: TRBV6-5; D: NA; size: NA; J: TRBJ1-1; CDR3: CASSSHKGTNTEAFF; DNA: TGTGCCAGCAGTTCCCATAAGGGGACCAACACTGAAGCTTTCTTT
V: TRBV5-1; D: TRBD1; size: NA; J: TRBJ1-4; CDR3: CASSSPGTGGLGEKLFF; DNA: TGCGCCAGCAGCTCTCCCGGGACAGGGGGACTCGGGGAAAAACTGTTTTTT
V: TRBV6-2/TRBV6-3; D: TRBD1; size: NA; J: TRBJ1-1; CDR3: CASSEDRDTEAFF; DNA: TGTGCCAGCAGCGAGGACAGGGACACTGAAGCTTTCTTT
V: TRBV14; D: TRBD2; size: once; J: TRBJ2-3; CDR3: CASSSLPSGGTDTQYF; DNA: TGTGCCAGCAGCAGTCTGCCTAGCGGGGGCACAGATACGCAGTATTTT
V: TRBV19; D: NA; size: NA; J: TRBJ1-1; CDR3: CASSMSMNTEAFF; DNA: TGTGCCAGTAGTATGTCTATGAACACTGAAGCTTTCTTT